Shown below are 16 T cell receptor beta chains from a single sample sequenced in a study of shared clonotypes between healthy human individuals. In the naive CD8 group, cells lacked CD45RO and were positively selected for CCR7, so terminally differentiated effector memory CD45RA+ cells were left out. TCRdb's table, derived via immunoSEQ multiplex PCR, lists solely in-frame clones and lacks some. The table records about 590,000 clones, 95% of them present only once. The sequenced sample was naive CD8+ T cells sorted from blood. The receptors stem from a woman between 25 and 40 years old in good health.

The chain is built from TRBV6-5 and TRBJ2-1, with 7 bases identical to TRBD1. CDR3 length: 15 residues. From germline, CDR1 is MNHEY and CDR2 SVGAGI. V gave up 5 bases and J gave up 5 bases; unmatched junction bases: 9. The CDR3 region has the DNA TGTGCCAGCAGTCTACAGGGGCACGGGAACAATGAGCAGTTCTTC. This encodes CASSLQGHGNNEQFF.

The chain couples TRBV10-3 to TRBJ2-7, with a possible D match to TRBD1 (7 bases). Trimming cost V 7 bases and J 0 bases, with 16 bases left between them. Germline CDR1 is ENHRY and CDR2 is SYGVKD. The CDR3 loop spans 15 amino acids. CDR3 in DNA: TGTGCCATCAATGCGGGACAGTCAGACTCCTACGAGCAGTACTTC. This sequence encodes CAINAGQSDSYEQYF.

The chain uses TRBV6-6 and TRBJ1-2; D is uncertain. Germline V gene lookup returns CDR1 MNHNY and CDR2 SVGAGI (reference sequence). The CDR3 totals 13 residues. V was shortened by 5 bases and J by 1 base, with 8 bases between the two germline ends. The CDR3 loop is CASSTGFNYGYTF. For the CDR3, the DNA is TGTGCCAGCAGTACGGGATTTAACTATGGCTACACCTTC.

This clone showed up just a few times. The genes are TRBV5-4 and TRBJ1-1; D not resolved. Trimming took off 0 bases at V and 1 base at J, with 10 bases between the two ends. CDR3 length: 15 amino acids. From germline, CDR1 is SGHNT and CDR2 YYREEE (reference sequence). The CDR3 sequence: CASSLGREGNTEAFF. CDR3 sequence (DNA): TGTGCCAGCAGCTTGGGGAGAGAGGGGAACACTGAAGCTTTCTTT.

The J gene is TRBJ2-7, the V gene TRBV21-1; the table's TRBD2 call for D was not verified on the DNA. TRBV21-1 is described as a pseudogene. The CDR3 is 16 amino acids. CDR3 sequence (DNA): TGTGCCAGCAGCAAAGCTCTAGGGGACTACTCCTACGAGCAGTACTTC. It encodes CASSKALGDYSYEQYF.

CDR3 nucleotides: TGCGCCAGCAGCCAAGATTCAGGACTAGCGGGCACTGAGCAGTTCTTC. Translation: CASSQDSGLAGTEQFF. The V gene is TRBV4-1, the J gene TRBJ2-1, with 11 bases identical to TRBD2. Germline V CDR1 and CDR2: MGHRA, YSYEKL. The CDR3 contains 16 residues. The V gene end was trimmed by 0 bases and the J gene end by 9 bases; junction bases not matched to a gene: 7.

The V and J genes are TRBV7-9 and TRBJ2-7, with D tentatively TRBD1 (6 bases). Trimming stripped 1 base from V and 5 bases from J, with 12 bases between. CDR1 is SEHNR and CDR2 is FQNEAQ in the germline V gene (reference sequence). The CDR3 has 14 amino acids. This CDR3 reads CASSLVGAVDEQYF. The CDR3 nucleotides read TGTGCCAGCAGCTTAGTGGGGGCGGTGGACGAGCAGTACTTC. The full variable domain, rest sourced from reference TRBV7-9 and TRBJ2-7, is DTGVSQNPRHKITKRGQNVTFRCDPISEHNRLYWYRQTLGQGPEFLTYFQNEAQLEKSRLLSDRFSAERPKGSFSTLEIQRTEQGDSAMYLCASSLVGAVDEQYFGPGTRLTVT.

V gene TRBV28 combines with J gene TRBJ1-3; 7 bases map to TRBD1. V trimming: 2 bases; J trimming: 4 bases; junction bases outside the gene matches: 8. Germline V gene sequence: CDR1 MDHEN, CDR2 SYDVKM. The CDR3 totals 16 residues. In nucleotides, the CDR3 is TGTGCCAGCAGTTTACTGTCCGGGACAGTGGGAAACACCATATATTTT. Translation gives CASSLLSGTVGNTIYF.

The rearrangement links TRBV4-2 to TRBJ2-7; a possible D gene is TRBD2 (6 bases). Trimming shortened V by 0 bases and J by 3 bases, and 15 bases separated the two germline ends. Germline-derived CDR1 and CDR2 are LGHNA and YNFKEQ. This CDR3 is built from 16 residues. CDR3 in DNA: TGTGCCAGCAGCCAAGAGGTAGTAGCGGACGTCTACGAGCAGTACTTC. It encodes CASSQEVVADVYEQYF.

The gene calls are TRBV11-2 and TRBJ2-3; 9 bases are shared with TRBD2. This CDR3 has 15 residues. CDR1 and CDR2 (germline): SGHAT, FQNNGV. Germline trimming cut 5 bases from V and 3 bases from J; bases unmatched to any gene: 6. DNA for the CDR3: TGTGCCAGCAGCACGGGACTAGCTGTAACAGATACGCAGTATTTT. This sequence encodes CASSTGLAVTDTQYF.

The rearrangement links TRBV28 to TRBJ2-1; D might be TRBD1 or TRBD2, each matching 5 bases. The germline V and J ends were trimmed by 10 bases and 3 bases, with 13 bases remaining between them. This CDR3 spans 13 amino acids. Germline-derived CDR1 and CDR2 are MDHEN and SYDVKM. In DNA, the CDR3 is TGTGCCACCTCGGGGCCATACTACAATGAGCAGTTCTTC. It codes for CATSGPYYNEQFF.

This chain connects TRBV12-2 to TRBJ2-7; TRBD2, the D gene given by the table, was not confirmed from the DNA. TRBV12-2 is described as a pseudogene. This CDR3 comprises 14 residues. CDR3 residues: CASRGLAGEDEQYF. The CDR3 coding sequence is TGTGCAAGTCGGGGACTAGCGGGAGAGGACGAGCAGTACTTC.

The chain couples TRBV11-2 to TRBJ2-3; TRBD1 matches 9 bases. Germline CDR1 and CDR2: SGHAT and FQNNGV. V was clipped by 0 bases and J by 4 bases; unmatched bases: 5. The CDR3 has 16 residues. The CDR3, as DNA: TGTGCCAGCAGCTTAGATGTAGGACAGGGGCCAGATACGCAGTATTTT. It translates to CASSLDVGQGPDTQYF.

The rearrangement links TRBV19 to TRBJ2-7; perhaps TRBD2 as D (7 bases). The V end was cut by 8 bases, the J end by 5 bases, with 19 bases between. The CDR3 is 14 residues long. CDR1 LNHDA and CDR2 SQIVND come from the germline V gene (reference sequence). The DNA of the CDR3 is TGTGCCAGTTCTCTGGGGGGGCGGTTCAACGAGCAGTACTTC. Its translation is CASSLGGRFNEQYF.

The J gene is TRBJ1-2, the V gene TRBV7-2; D gene uncertain. There are 14 residues in the CDR3. The V and J ends lost 1 base and 4 bases respectively, with 10 bases between them. Germline V gene data show CDR1 as SGHTA and CDR2 as FQGNSA. CDR3 sequence: CASSLGPNPYGYTF. CDR3 nucleotide sequence: TGTGCCAGCAGCTTAGGGCCAAACCCCTATGGCTACACCTTC.

This rearrangement joins TRBV5-4 to TRBJ2-7; no reliable D call. Trimming took off 2 bases at V and 3 bases at J, with 6 bases between the two ends. Germline loops: CDR1 SGHNT, CDR2 YYREEE (reference sequence). The CDR3 covers 12 residues. CDR3 amino acids: CASSFQSYEQYF. In DNA, the CDR3 is TGTGCCAGCAGCTTCCAGAGCTACGAGCAGTACTTC. Based on the CDR3 plus reference TRBV5-4 and TRBJ2-7, the full variable domain is ETGVTQSPTHLIKTRGQQVTLRCSSQSGHNTVSWYQQALGQGPQFIFQYYREEENGRGNFPPRFSGLQFPNYSSELNVNALELDDSALYLCASSFQSYEQYFGPGTRLTVT.